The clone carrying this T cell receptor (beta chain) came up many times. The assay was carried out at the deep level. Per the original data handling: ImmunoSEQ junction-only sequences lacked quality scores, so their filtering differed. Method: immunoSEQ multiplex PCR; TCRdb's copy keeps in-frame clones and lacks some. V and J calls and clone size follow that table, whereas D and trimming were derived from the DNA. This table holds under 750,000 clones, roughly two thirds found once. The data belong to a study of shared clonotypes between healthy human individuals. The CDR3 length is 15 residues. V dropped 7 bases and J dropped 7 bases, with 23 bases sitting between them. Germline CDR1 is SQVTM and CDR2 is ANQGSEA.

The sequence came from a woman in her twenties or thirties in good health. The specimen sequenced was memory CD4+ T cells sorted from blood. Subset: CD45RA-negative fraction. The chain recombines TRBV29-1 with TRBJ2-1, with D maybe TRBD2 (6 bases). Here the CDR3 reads CSAKSSGRSFNEQFF. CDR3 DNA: TGCAGCGCTAAGAGTTCGGGGAGGTCTTTTAATGAGCAGTTCTTC.